Listed below are T cell receptor beta chains from one sample, sequenced in a study of STAT3 mutations in large granular lymphocyte leukemia. Measured with immunoSEQ multiplex PCR; TCRdb has only the in-frame clones, and not every one. The sample has roughly 22,000 clones, about 95% seen once. Sequenced material: peripheral blood mononuclear cells. The receptors derive from a man in his forties with T-cell large granular lymphocyte leukemia. Some clones in this sample may be carry-over from other donors' samples. Both conserved end residues are part of each CDR3. The D gene is left open where the match is weak.

TRBD1,TRBV6-5,CASSPQGAVPQPQHF
TRBD2,TRBV7-9,CASSRLAGRFFSSTDTQYF
TRBD1,TRBV19,CASSPGTGSNYGYTF
TRBD1,TRBV4-3,CASSLKATGGTGSGELFF
NA,TRBV18,CASSSGTPNTGELFF
NA,TRBV10-3,CAISQDIQVSPLHF
TRBD1,TRBV7-9,CASSFGQGAKGYTF
TRBD1,TRBV10-3,CAISETGAEAFF
NA,TRBV11-3,CASSLEGPENYGPEAFF
TRBD1,TRBV28,CASSPGQVVNIQYF
NA,TRBV5-5,CASSDRYSPLHF
TRBD2,TRBV9,CASSVGRGGAYEQYF
TRBD1,TRBV4-3,CASSQRDRGIGELFF
TRBD2,TRBV7-9,CASSPPSGGAHGELFF
NA,TRBV4-3,CASSQAVDQPQHF
TRBD2,TRBV7-9,CASSLGLALETQYF
NA,TRBV4-3,CASSQEGWDTEAFF
NA,TRBV5-1,CASSLIEGNSPLHF
NA,TRBV25-1,CASSNEMNTEAFF
NA,TRBV11-2,CASSRGRSNEKLFF
TRBD2,TRBV27,CASSWIAGVEQFF
NA,TRBV5-6,CASSLTGTDQPQHF
NA,TRBV5-5,CASSPGGEYYGYTF
NA,TRBV30,CAWAQRGQNQPQHF
NA,TRBV7-2,CASSLVGGITYNSPLHF
NA,TRBV10-3,CAISESLTDEKNNYGYTF
TRBD2,TRBV7-3,CASSLNAGGRETQYF
NA,TRBV30,CAWSVQGQRAEAFF
NA,TRBV29-1,CSVVQPNTGELFF
NA,TRBV5-4,CASSFSLYRDSEQYF
TRBD2,TRBV4-3,CASSQEGIMGTSGSGANVLTF
NA,TRBV9,CASSVGIGGGPYEQYF
NA,TRBV9,CASSGWSGDTQYF
NA,TRBV30,CAWSTRGSGNTIYF
NA,TRBV5-1,CASSLKGDQPQHF
NA,TRBV4-3,CASSQDQAVGYTF
NA,TRBV29-1,CSVAGVLVNTEAFF
NA,TRBV27,CASFSSSYEQYF
TRBD2,TRBV4-3,CASSYRTSSGGPYEQYF
NA,TRBV13,CASSLGPPSHEQYF
NA,TRBV4-1,CASSQLPDSPLHF
NA,TRBV5-1,CASSLETGIYGYTF
NA,TRBV6-6,CATLYTGGNSPLHF
NA,TRBV6-6,CASSISHSGANVLTF
TRBD1,TRBV14,CASSLGLTGGSQWYF
TRBD2,TRBV5-4,CASSPSMTSGAKETQYF
NA,TRBV19,CASRRGPAGSYNEQFF
TRBD1,TRBV7-2,CASSLATGTGEAFF
NA,TRBV27,CASSMEGGYGYTF
TRBD2,TRBV6-4,CASRLAGGTYNEQFF
TRBD1,TRBV27,CASSPYLRQGHSYEQYF
TRBD2,TRBV12-5,CASGLGPPFSGDNNTGELFF
NA,TRBV6-5,CASRRGYNQEEKLFF
TRBD1,TRBV2,CASIATGGTLPFF
NA,TRBV29-1,CSAPMNTEAFF
TRBD1,TRBV27,CASSPTGEPSYGYTF
TRBD2,TRBV7-9,CASSFLSGGSETQYF
NA,TRBV27,CASSSTKWETQYF
NA,TRBV6-5,CASSYTPQLNTEAFF
NA,TRBV7-2,CASRIDGNTEAFF